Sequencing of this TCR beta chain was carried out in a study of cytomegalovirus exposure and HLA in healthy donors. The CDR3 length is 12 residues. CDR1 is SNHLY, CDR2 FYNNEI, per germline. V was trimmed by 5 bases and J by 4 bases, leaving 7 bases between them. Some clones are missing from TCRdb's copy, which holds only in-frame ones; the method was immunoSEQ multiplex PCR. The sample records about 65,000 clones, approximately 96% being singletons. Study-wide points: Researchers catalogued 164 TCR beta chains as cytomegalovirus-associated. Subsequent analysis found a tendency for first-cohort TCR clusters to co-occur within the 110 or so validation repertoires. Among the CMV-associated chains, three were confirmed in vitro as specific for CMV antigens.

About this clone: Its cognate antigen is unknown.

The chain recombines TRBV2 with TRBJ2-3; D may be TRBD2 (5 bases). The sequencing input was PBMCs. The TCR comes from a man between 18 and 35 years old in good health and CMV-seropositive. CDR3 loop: CASSLASDTQYF. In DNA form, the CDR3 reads TGTGCCAGCAGTCTAGCATCAGATACGCAGTATTTT.